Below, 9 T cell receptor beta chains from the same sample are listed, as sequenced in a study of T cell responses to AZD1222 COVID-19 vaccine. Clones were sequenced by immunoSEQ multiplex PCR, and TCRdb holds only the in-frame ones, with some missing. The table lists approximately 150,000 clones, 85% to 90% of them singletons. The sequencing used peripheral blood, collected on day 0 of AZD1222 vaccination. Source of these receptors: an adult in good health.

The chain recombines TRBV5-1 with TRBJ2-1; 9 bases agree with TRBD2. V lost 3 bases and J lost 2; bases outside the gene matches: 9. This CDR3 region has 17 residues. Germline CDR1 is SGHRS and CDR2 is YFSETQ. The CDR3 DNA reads TGCGCCAGCAGCTCGGTTAGCGGGAGCGCCCCCTACAATGAGCAGTTCTTC. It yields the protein CASSSVSGSAPYNEQFF.

CDR3 region: CASSHSQQGWYEQYF. CDR3 nucleotides: TGTGCCAGCAGCCACTCTCAACAGGGGTGGTACGAGCAGTACTTC. This rearrangement joins TRBV16 to TRBJ2-7, with 7 positions matching TRBD1. The CDR3 consists of 15 residues. J was trimmed by 4 bases and V by 3 bases; bases with no gene match: 9. The germline V gene has CDR1 KGHSY and CDR2 FQNENV.

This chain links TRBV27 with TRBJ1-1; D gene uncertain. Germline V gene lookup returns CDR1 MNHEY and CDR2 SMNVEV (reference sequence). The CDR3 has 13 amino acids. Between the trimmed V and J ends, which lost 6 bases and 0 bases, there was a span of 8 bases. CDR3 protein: CASRNRMNTEAFF. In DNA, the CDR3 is TGTGCCAGCAGAAATCGGATGAACACTGAAGCTTTCTTT.

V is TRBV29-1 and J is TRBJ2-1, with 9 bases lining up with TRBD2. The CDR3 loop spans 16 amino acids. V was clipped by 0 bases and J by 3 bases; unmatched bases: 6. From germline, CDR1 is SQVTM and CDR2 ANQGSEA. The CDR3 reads CSVEDGLAGFYNEQFF. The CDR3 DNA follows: TGCAGCGTTGAAGACGGCCTAGCGGGATTCTACAATGAGCAGTTCTTC.

CDR3 sequence (DNA): TGTGCCAGCAGCCAAGATCTCACAGCAGGGCAGTACGTC. It yields the protein CASSQDLTAGQYV. The V and J genes are TRBV14 and TRBJ2-7; no reliable D call. The V gene's germline CDR1 is SGHDN and CDR2 FVKESK. Trimming took 0 bases from V and 9 from J, leaving 12 bases between them. The CDR3 runs 13 residues.

CDR3 DNA sequence: TGCAGCGTTGCCACAACGGACGACACTGAAGCTTTCTTT. This codes for CSVATTDDTEAFF. The V and J genes are TRBV29-1 and TRBJ1-1; D not certain. The germline V and J ends were trimmed by 4 bases and 3 bases, with 12 bases remaining between them. The CDR3 has 13 residues. Looked up from germline, CDR1 is SQVTM and CDR2 is ANQGSEA.

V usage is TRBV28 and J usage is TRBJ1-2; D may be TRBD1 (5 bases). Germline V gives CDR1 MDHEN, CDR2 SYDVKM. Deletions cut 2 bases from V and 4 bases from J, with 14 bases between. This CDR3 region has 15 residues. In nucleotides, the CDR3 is TGTGCCAGCAGTTTAGGGTTTGCAGGGACCTATGGCTACACCTTC. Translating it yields CASSLGFAGTYGYTF.

CDR3 in amino acids: CASSIGRGQALNQPQHF. In nucleotides, the CDR3 is TGTGCCAGTAGTATAGGCCGGGGGCAAGCCCTAAATCAGCCCCAGCATTTT. V and J are TRBV19 and TRBJ1-5; maybe TRBD1 (6 bases). V lost 1 base to trimming and J lost 4 bases, with 17 bases between them. Per the germline V gene, CDR1 is LNHDA and CDR2 is SQIVND (reference sequence). This CDR3 is 17 amino acids long.

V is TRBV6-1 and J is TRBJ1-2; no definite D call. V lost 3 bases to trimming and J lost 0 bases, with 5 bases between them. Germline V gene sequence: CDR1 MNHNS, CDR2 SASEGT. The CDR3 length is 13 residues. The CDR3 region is CASSEGANYGYTF. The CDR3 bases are TGTGCCAGCAGTGAGGGAGCTAACTATGGCTACACCTTC.